This TCR beta chain was sequenced in a study of T cell repertoires in cytomegalovirus infection. Study-wide background: Recently identified HLA-C-restricted CMV epitopes were used, and well-studied HLA-B-restricted CMV epitopes were used as well. CMV infection together with matching HLA type was indicated by public TCR beta signatures.

In TCRdb, the reads were re-called with MiXCR into one record per CDR3 protein. Of hundreds of thousands of distinct CDR3 sequences detected, about a third appear once; the ten largest clones hold more than 12%. CDR1 and CDR2 (germline): MNHEY, SVGEGT. Losses at the gene ends were 10 bases for V and 5 bases for J; bases not matched to a gene: 13. CDR3 size: 14 residues. Note on this clonotype: No antigen is known for it.

Regarding the study as a whole: CMV-specific TCR beta clonotypes restricted by HLA-C were the ones dominating the ex vivo response. The study identified carriers of CMV plus the relevant HLA from cumulative public TCR beta family frequency.

The sequence was obtained from a human donor in good health (CMV status not recorded). Some clones in this sample may be carry-over from other donors' samples. The chain couples TRBV6-2 or TRBV6-3 to TRBJ1-1; 7 nucleotides line up with TRBD1. The sequenced sample was cultured CD8+ T cells from PBMCs, obtained from culture after CMV antigen stimulation. CDR3 in amino acids: CAIREQGDVTEAFF. Written as DNA, the CDR3 is TGTGCCATTCGGGAGCAGGGGGACGTTACTGAAGCTTTCTTT.